This T cell receptor beta chain was captured in a study of tumor-infiltrating lymphocytes in primary liver carcinoma. With around 490 ng total RNA as template and a constant-region primer, TCR beta cDNA was made. A slightly modified ARM-PCR protocol with three nested multiplex PCR rounds produced these TCR beta libraries. Each of the first two PCR rounds ran around 10 cycles with TRBV1-TRBV30 forward and C-beta reverse primers. TCRdb passed the multiplex PCR reads through MiXCR, listing each CDR3 protein once. There are 250,000 to 350,000 distinct CDR3 sequences in the sample; about three fifths occur only once, and about 18% lies in the top ten. Per the germline V gene, CDR1 is MNHNY and CDR2 is SVGAGI (reference sequence). This CDR3 comprises 14 residues. General study points: Unsorted bulk sampling ruled out any CD4+ versus CD8+ repertoire comparison.

Alongside blood RNA obtained from unsorted whole blood, germline DNA was also extracted. Every patient had chronic HBV infection and was treatment-naive. As for this clonotype: Its specificity is unknown. The junction departs from the called germline gene at one end, perhaps through a read error.

The gene calls are TRBV6-6 and TRBJ2-1, with D perhaps matching TRBD2 (5 bases). Sequenced material: peripheral blood. The sequence derives from a woman in her twenties or thirties with primary liver carcinoma and hepatitis B virus infection. The DNA of the CDR3 is TGTGTCAGCGGAAGGGAAGGGTCCTACAATGAGCAGTTCTTC. Translated, it gives CVSGREGSYNEQFF.